Listed below are T cell receptor beta chains from one sample, sequenced in a study of blood T cell repertoires in COVID-19. Clones were read by immunoSEQ multiplex PCR, and TCRdb kept only the in-frame ones, dropping some. The sample has tens of thousands of clones, approximately 86% seen once; the top ten hold approximately 60%. What was sequenced was peripheral blood. All receptors come from a man between 65 and 79 years old with acute or convalescent COVID-19. The CDR3 runs from the conserved cysteine through the conserved F or W. A D gene is named only where the DNA matches it firmly. The listing skips clone size in some rows; elsewhere it reads once, few, many or a size class.

V	J	D	size	DNA	CDR3
TRBV7-2	TRBJ2-5	-	-	TGTGCCAGCAGCTTCCAGGTTGAAGAGACCCAGTACTTC	CASSFQVEETQYF
TRBV5-1	TRBJ2-3	TRBD2	-	TGCGCCAGCGAGGCGGGGGGAACCGCGAGCACAGATACGCAGTATTTT	CASEAGGTASTDTQYF
TRBV4-1	TRBJ1-5	-	-	TGCGCCAGCAGCCTAAGTGGCTCTAGGGACAACCAGCATTTT	CASSLSGSRDNQHF
TRBV2	TRBJ2-3	-	-	TGTGCCGGCCTGTATTCAGATACGCAGTATTTT	CAGLYSDTQYF
TRBV3-1/TRBV3-2	TRBJ2-7	TRBD2	-	TGTGCCAGCAGCCATCCCGGGACTAGCGGGATCTCCTACGAGCAGTACTTC	CASSHPGTSGISYEQYF
TRBV7-3	TRBJ2-1	-	-	TGTGCCAGCAGCTTAGTTGCGGGACCCTACAATGAGCAGTTCTTC	CASSLVAGPYNEQFF
TRBV7-2	TRBJ1-3	-	-	TGTGCCAGCAGCTTAGCGCAGGGCTCTGGAAACACCATATATTTT	CASSLAQGSGNTIYF
TRBV7-9	TRBJ1-1	TRBD1	-	TGTGCCAGCAGCTCCCGACAGGGGAGGGATAGTGAAGCTTTCTTT	CASSSRQGRDSEAFF
TRBV30	TRBJ1-5	-	few	TGTGCCTGGAGCCCCGTAGGGGGAGGCAATCAGCCCCAGCATTTT	CAWSPVGGGNQPQHF
TRBV6-2/TRBV6-3	TRBJ2-2	-	-	TGTGCCAGCAGTTCGTCAGGGGCCGGGGAGCTGTTTTTT	CASSSSGAGELFF
TRBV19	TRBJ2-4	TRBD1	few	TGTGCCAGTAGTATGGGGACAGGGGTAGACATTCAGTACTTC	CASSMGTGVDIQYF
TRBV28	TRBJ1-5	TRBD1	-	TGTGCCAGTCAGGGGGTCAATCAGCCCCAGCATTTT	CASQGVNQPQHF
TRBV18	TRBJ2-3	-	few	TGTGCCAGCTCGCAACAGGGGCTCCAGGGAGGCAGCACAGATACGCAGTATTTT	CASSQQGLQGGSTDTQYF